This T cell receptor beta chain comes out of a study of blood T cells in healthy people across ages. For the second PCR, which ran for roughly 6 to 12 cycles, a sample-barcoded 5' primer and a J-beta primer mix were used. MiXCR, applied by TCRdb to the 5' RACE reads, yields one record per CDR3 protein. The sample shows 1.5 million to 2 million distinct CDR3 sequences, roughly 49% of them seen only once. The ends were cut back, 1 base at V and 4 bases at J, with 15 bases in the middle. CDR3 size: 16 residues. Total RNA extracted from each sample amounted to at least 6 micrograms. Specimen: blood. This clonotype was sampled from a woman in her thirties or forties in good health. The J gene is TRBJ2-3, the V gene TRBV12-3 or TRBV12-4; D remains unclear. This CDR3 is CASSLGGRWKADTQYF. CDR3 nucleotides: TGTGCCAGCAGTTTAGGCGGCAGATGGAAGGCAGATACGCAGTATTTT.